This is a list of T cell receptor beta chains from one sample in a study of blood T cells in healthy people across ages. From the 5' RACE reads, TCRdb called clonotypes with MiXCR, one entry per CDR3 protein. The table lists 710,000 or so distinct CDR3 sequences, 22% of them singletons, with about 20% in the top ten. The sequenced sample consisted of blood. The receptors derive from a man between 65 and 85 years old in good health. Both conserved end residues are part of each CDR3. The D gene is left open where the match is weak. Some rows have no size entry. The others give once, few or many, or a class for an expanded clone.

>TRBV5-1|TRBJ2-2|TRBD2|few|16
TGCGCCAGCAGCCCAATACGGGGGGCGAACACCGGGGAGCTGTTTTTT
CASSPIRGANTGELFF
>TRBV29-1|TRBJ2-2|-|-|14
TGCAGCGTTGAAAGGGGGGGCGGCACCGGGGAGCTGTTTTTT
CSVERGGGTGELFF
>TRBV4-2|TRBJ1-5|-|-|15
TGTGCCAGCAGCCAAGCCCTCTATAGCAATCAGCCCCAGCATTTT
CASSQALYSNQPQHF
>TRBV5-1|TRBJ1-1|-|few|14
TGCGCCAGCAGCTGGGGGGGCGGAAACACTGAAGCTTTCTTT
CASSWGGGNTEAFF
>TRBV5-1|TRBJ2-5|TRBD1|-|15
TGCGCCAGCAGCATCCAGGGACAGGTTCAAGAGACCCAGTACTTC
CASSIQGQVQETQYF
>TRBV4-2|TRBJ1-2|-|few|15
TGTGCCAGCGCGCCGGAGCCCCCAGACACCTATGGCTACACCTTC
CASAPEPPDTYGYTF
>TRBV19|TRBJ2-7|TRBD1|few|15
TGTGCCAGCGGGTCAGGGGGAAAAAGCTCCTACGAGCAGTACTTC
CASGSGGKSSYEQYF
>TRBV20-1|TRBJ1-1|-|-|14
TGCAGTGCTAGAGATCAGGTCGGGGTTACTGAAGCTTTCTTT
CSARDQVGVTEAFF
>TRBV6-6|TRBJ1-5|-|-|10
TGTGCCAGCATAGGTCAGCCCCAGCATTTT
CASIGQPQHF
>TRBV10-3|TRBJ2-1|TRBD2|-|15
TGTGCCATCAGTGCTAGCGGGACCCCCTACAATGAGCAGTTCTTC
CAISASGTPYNEQFF
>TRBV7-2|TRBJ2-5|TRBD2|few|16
TGTGCCAGCTGTCGGACTAGCGGGGGGGGCCAAGAGACCCAGTACTTC
CASCRTSGGGQETQYF
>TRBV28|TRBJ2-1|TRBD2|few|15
TGTGCCAGCATTGCTCCCCGGGGAGGGTACAATGAGCAGTTCTTC
CASIAPRGGYNEQFF
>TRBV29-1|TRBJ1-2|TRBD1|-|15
TGCAGCGTTCAGAACCCGGGGACAGGGTACGGTGGCTACACCTTC
CSVQNPGTGYGGYTF
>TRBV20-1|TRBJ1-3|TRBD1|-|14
TGCAGTGCGCGGACAGGGGGGGCTGGAAACACCATATATTTT
CSARTGGAGNTIYF
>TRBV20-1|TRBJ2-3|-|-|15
TGCAGTGCGGAGCCTCGGACTACCCGCACAGATACGCAGTATTTT
CSAEPRTTRTDTQYF
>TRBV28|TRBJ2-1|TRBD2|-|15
TGTGCCAGCAGTCGGCGACTAGCGGGAGCAGGGGAGCAGTCCTTC
CASSRRLAGAGEQSF
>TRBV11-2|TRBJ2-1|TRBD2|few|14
TGTGCCAGCAGCTTCAGCGGGGGGGCCGGCGAGCAGTTCTTC
CASSFSGGAGEQFF
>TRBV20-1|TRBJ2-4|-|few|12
TGCAGTGCTAGTACAAGCGGGAACATTCAGTACTTC
CSASTSGNIQYF
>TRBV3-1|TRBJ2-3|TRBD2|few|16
TGTGCCAGCAGCCTCAGACTAGCGCACTTCACAGATACGCAGTATTTT
CASSLRLAHFTDTQYF
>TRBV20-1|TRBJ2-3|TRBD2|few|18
TGCAGTGCTGGGGGCGGACAGGGCACTAGCGGGGGCACAGATACGCAGTATTTT
CSAGGGQGTSGGTDTQYF